This TCR beta chain was captured in a study of cytomegalovirus exposure and HLA in healthy donors. The assay was immunoSEQ multiplex PCR, and TCRdb's table has in-frame clones only and misses some. The repertoire holds roughly 180,000 clones, with around nine tenths as singletons. Trimming took 5 bases from V and 4 from J; bases not matched to a gene: 4. CDR1 and CDR2 from the germline V gene are MNHEY and SMNVEV (reference sequence). The CDR3 contains 14 residues. Findings and caveats of the study: High sensitivity and specificity were reportedly achieved when the classifier diagnosed cytomegalovirus status. Most TCR sequences were seen very rarely across donors, but some public TCRs occurred in many.

In the case of this clone: Antigen specificity is unknown.

The sample consisted of PBMCs. This clonotype originated in a young man in good health and CMV-seropositive. The V gene is TRBV27, the J gene TRBJ1-3, with 8 bases lining up with TRBD1. CDR3: CASSGRGRGNTIYF. DNA of the CDR3: TGTGCCAGCAGTGGCAGGGGGCGCGGAAACACCATATATTTT.